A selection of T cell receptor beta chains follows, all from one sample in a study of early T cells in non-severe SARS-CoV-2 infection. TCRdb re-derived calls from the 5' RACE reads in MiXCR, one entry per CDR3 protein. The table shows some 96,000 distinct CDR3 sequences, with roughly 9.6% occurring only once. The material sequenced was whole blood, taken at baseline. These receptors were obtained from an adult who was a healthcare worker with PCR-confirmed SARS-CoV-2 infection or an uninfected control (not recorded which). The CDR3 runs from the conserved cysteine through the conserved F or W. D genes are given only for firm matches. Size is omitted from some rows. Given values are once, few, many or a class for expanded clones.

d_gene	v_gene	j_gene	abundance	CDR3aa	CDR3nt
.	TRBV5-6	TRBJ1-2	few	CASSLEGFNYGYTF	TGTGCCAGCAGCTTGGAAGGCTTTAACTATGGCTACACCTTC
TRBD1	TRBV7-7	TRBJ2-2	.	CASSLDRNGGELFF	TGTGCCAGCAGCTTGGACAGGAACGGCGGGGAGCTGTTTTTT
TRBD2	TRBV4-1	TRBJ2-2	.	CASSQVAGETGELFF	TGCGCCAGCAGCCAAGTCGCGGGAGAAACCGGGGAGCTGTTTTTT
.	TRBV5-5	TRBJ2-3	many	CASSLTGYITDTQYF	TGTGCCAGCAGCTTGACAGGGTACATCACAGATACGCAGTATTTT
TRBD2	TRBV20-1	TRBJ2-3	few	CSAYSGLEGTQYF	TGCAGTGCATATAGCGGGCTGGAGGGCACGCAGTATTTT
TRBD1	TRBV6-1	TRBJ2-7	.	CASSQKQGAVYEQYF	TGTGCCAGCAGCCAAAAACAGGGGGCGGTTTACGAGCAGTACTTC
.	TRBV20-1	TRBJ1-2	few	CSARDRRGDYGYTF	TGCAGTGCTAGAGATCGCCGCGGGGACTATGGCTACACCTTC
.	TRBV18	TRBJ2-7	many	CASSPEGSRYEQYF	TGTGCCAGCTCACCAGAGGGATCCAGATATGAGCAGTACTTC
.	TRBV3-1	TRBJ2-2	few	CASSQPEGKESNTGELFF	TGTGCCAGCAGCCAACCTGAGGGTAAAGAATCGAACACCGGGGAGCTGTTTTTT
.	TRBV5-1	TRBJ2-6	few	CASSPLAAGANVLTF	TGCGCCAGCAGCCCGTTAGCGGCCGGGGCCAACGTCCTGACTTTC
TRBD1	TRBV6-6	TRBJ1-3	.	CASSISRDRGGNTIYF	TGTGCCAGCAGTATCTCACGGGACAGGGGTGGAAACACCATATATTTT
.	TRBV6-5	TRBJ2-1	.	CASSTSSYNEQFF	TGTGCCAGCAGTACTAGCTCCTACAATGAGCAGTTCTTC
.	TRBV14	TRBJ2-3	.	CASSQDSTSTDTQYF	TGTGCCAGCAGCCAAGACAGCACTAGCACAGATACGCAGTATTTT
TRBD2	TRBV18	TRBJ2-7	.	CASSPPSWASGVGEQYF	TGTGCCAGCTCACCACCGAGTTGGGCTAGCGGGGTTGGCGAGCAGTACTTC
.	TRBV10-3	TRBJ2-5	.	CAIREPGPQETQYF	TGTGCCATCAGGGAGCCGGGACCCCAAGAGACCCAGTACTTC
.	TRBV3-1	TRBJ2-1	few	CASSQDRGNRFF	TGTGCCAGCAGCCAAGATCGAGGGAACCGGTTCTTC
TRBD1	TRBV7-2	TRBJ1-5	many	CASSRDRSNQPQHF	TGTGCCAGCAGCCGGGACAGAAGCAATCAGCCCCAGCATTTT
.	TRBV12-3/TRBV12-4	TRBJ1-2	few	CASSLAGARGYTF	TGTGCCAGCAGTTTGGCAGGGGCCAGGGGCTACACCTTC
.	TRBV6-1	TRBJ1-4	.	CASRRLLGYDEKLFF	TGTGCCAGCAGAAGGTTGCTTGGATACGATGAAAAACTGTTTTTT
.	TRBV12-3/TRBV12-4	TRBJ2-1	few	CASVGNEQFF	TGTGCCAGCGTGGGCAATGAGCAGTTCTTC
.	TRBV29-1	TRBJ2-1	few	CSVGDPLWNEQFF	TGCAGCGTTGGGGATCCCTTGTGGAATGAGCAGTTCTTC
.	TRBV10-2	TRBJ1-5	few	CATKIDGNFNQPQHF	TGCGCCACCAAGATAGACGGTAATTTTAATCAGCCCCAGCATTTT
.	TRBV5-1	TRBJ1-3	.	CASSLGGTEILGNTIYF	TGCGCCAGCAGCTTGGGAGGAACGGAAATACTTGGAAACACCATATATTTT
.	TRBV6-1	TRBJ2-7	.	CASNSGYEQYF	TGTGCCAGCAATTCAGGGTACGAGCAGTACTTC
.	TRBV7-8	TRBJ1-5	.	CASSPRSPNQPQHF	TGTGCCAGCAGCCCTAGATCCCCCAATCAGCCCCAGCATTTT
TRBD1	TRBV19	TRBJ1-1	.	CASRTSRDSGTEAFF	TGTGCCAGTAGGACTTCCCGGGACAGTGGGACTGAAGCTTTCTTT
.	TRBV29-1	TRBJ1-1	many	CSVEGSTEAFF	TGCAGCGTTGAAGGGAGCACTGAAGCTTTCTTT
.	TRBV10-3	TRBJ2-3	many	CAISDNLRRPDTQYF	TGTGCCATCAGTGATAACCTTCGTCGACCAGATACGCAGTATTTT
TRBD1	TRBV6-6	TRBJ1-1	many	CASSYEDRYEAFF	TGTGCCAGCAGTTACGAGGACAGGTATGAAGCTTTCTTT
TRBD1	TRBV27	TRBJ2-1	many	CASSTDRGREFF	TGTGCCAGCAGTACTGACAGGGGGCGGGAGTTCTTC
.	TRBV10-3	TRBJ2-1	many	CAISEISEQGEQFF	TGTGCCATCAGTGAGATTTCAGAGCAGGGTGAGCAGTTCTTC
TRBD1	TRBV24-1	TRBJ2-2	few	CVTSDPGQGDTGELFF	TGTGTCACCAGTGACCCCGGACAGGGTGACACCGGGGAGCTGTTTTTT
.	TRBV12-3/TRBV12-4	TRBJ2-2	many	CASSLAAGATGELFF	TGTGCCAGCAGTTTAGCCGCAGGGGCTACCGGGGAGCTGTTTTTT
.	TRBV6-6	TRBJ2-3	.	CASSSSTATDTQYF	TGTGCCAGCAGTTCATCCACGGCCACAGATACGCAGTATTTT
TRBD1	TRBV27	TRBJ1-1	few	CASSPLTGLNTEAFF	TGTGCCAGCAGTCCGCTGACAGGGTTGAACACTGAAGCTTTCTTT
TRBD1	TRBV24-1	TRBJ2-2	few	CATSDQDRGGTGELFF	TGTGCCACCAGTGATCAGGACAGGGGGGGCACCGGGGAGCTGTTTTTT
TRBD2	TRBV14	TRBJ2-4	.	CASSQDRPWGLAGILAKNIQYF	TGTGCCAGCAGCCAAGATAGGCCCTGGGGACTAGCGGGAATTTTGGCCAAAAACATTCAGTACTTC
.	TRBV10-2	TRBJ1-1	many	CASGGAYTEAFF	TGCGCCAGCGGGGGGGCTTACACTGAAGCTTTCTTT
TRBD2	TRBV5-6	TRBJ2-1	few	CASPLAGVSNNEQFF	TGTGCCAGCCCATTAGCGGGAGTTTCCAACAATGAGCAGTTCTTC
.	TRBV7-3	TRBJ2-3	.	CASSLLGADTQYF	TGTGCCAGCAGCCTACTAGGCGCAGATACGCAGTATTTT
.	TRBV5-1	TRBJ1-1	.	CASRYGDTEAFF	TGCGCCAGCAGATACGGAGACACTGAAGCTTTCTTT
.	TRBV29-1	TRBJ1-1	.	CSVEDRAMAREAFF	TGCAGCGTTGAAGATCGGGCGATGGCAAGAGAAGCTTTCTTT
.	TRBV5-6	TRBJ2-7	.	CASSPPAREIGYEQYF	TGTGCCAGCAGCCCCCCGGCCAGGGAGATTGGGTACGAGCAGTACTTC
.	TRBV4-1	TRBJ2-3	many	CASSPLEQGGRSDTQYF	TGCGCCAGCAGCCCCTTAGAACAGGGAGGCCGGTCAGATACGCAGTATTTT
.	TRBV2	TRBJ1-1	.	CASNEQGAGEAFF	TGTGCCAGCAACGAACAGGGCGCAGGGGAAGCTTTCTTT
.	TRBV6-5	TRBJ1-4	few	CASRRDNWGKLFF	TGTGCCAGCAGAAGGGACAATTGGGGAAAACTGTTTTTT
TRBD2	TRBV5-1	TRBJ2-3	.	CASHKAGPDTQYF	TGCGCCAGTCATAAAGCGGGGCCAGATACGCAGTATTTT